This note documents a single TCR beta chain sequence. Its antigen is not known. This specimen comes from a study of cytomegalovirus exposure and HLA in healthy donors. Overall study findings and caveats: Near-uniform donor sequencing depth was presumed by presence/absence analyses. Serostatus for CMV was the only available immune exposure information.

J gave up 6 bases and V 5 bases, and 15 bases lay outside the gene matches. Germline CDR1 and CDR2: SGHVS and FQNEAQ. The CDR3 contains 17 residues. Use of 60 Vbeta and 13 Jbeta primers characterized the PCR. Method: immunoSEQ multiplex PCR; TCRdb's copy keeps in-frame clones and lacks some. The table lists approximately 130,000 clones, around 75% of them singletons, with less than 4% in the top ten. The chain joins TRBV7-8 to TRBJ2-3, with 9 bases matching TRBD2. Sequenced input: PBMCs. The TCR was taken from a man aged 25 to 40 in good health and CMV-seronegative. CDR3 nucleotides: TGTGCCAGCAGCACCTCTCTGGGACTAGCTATCCGGGATACGCAGTATTTT. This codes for CASSTSLGLAIRDTQYF.